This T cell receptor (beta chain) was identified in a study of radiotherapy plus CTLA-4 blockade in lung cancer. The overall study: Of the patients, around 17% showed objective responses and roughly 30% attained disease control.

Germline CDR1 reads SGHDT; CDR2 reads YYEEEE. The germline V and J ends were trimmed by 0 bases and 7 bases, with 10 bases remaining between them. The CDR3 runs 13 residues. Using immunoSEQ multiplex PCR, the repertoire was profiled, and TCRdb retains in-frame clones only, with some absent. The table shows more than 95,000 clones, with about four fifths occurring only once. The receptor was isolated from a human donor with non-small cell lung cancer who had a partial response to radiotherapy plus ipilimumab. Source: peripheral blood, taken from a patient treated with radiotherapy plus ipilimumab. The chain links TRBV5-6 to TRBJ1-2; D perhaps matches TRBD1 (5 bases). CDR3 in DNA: TGTGCCAGCAGCTTGGGACAGAATGGTGGCTACACCTTC. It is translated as CASSLGQNGGYTF.